Following are 27 T cell receptor beta chains from one sample sequenced in a study of identical twins (TCRdb year 2016). Library preparation was by 5' RACE. TCRdb records Illumina HiSeq 2000 as the sequencer. TCRdb reprocessing: public reads trimmed at Q25 with fastp, clones called with MiXCR, in-frame beta chains kept. Rows are unified per CDR3 protein, each entry keeping the most common DNA and genes. Across this sample there are approximately 630,000 distinct CDR3 sequences, with roughly 6.6% seen only once. Of the sample, around 1.6% is held by the ten largest clones. This sample was shared with a second study, whose subject was yellow fever vaccine responses in identical twins.

Sequenced sample: PBMCs. The receptors stem from a woman between 18 and 30 years old in good health.

This clonotype was counted between two and nine times. This sequence joins TRBV15 and TRBJ2-7; D gene uncertain. Germline CDR1 LNHNV, CDR2 YYDKDF (reference sequence). V lost 0 bases and J lost 3, with 15 bases in between. The CDR3 spans 16 residues. CDR3 sequence (DNA): TGTGCCACCAGCAGAGATCGGTTAGGGCAGAACTACGAGCAGTACTTC. Translated: CATSRDRLGQNYEQYF.

This clonotype came up a few times. The V gene is TRBV6-1, the J gene TRBJ2-7; the match to TRBD1 covers 12 bases. The CDR3 has 15 amino acids. Germline-derived CDR1 and CDR2 are MNHNS and SASEGT. V shed 6 bases, J shed 2 bases, and the junction held 5 bases outside the gene matches. The CDR3 bases are TGTGCCAGCAGCCGGGGACAGGGGGCGGCCTACGAGCAGTACTTC. Translation gives CASSRGQGAAYEQYF.

The chain combines TRBV12-3 or TRBV12-4 with TRBJ2-2, with D perhaps TRBD1 (6 bases). This CDR3 contains 15 residues. V lost 3 bases, J lost 0 bases, and 8 bases lay in between. CDR3 bases: TGTGCCAGCAGTTTCGACAGGACGAACACCGGGGAGCTGTTTTTT. Its protein is CASSFDRTNTGELFF.

Only a few counts were recorded for this clonotype. The gene calls are TRBV7-8 and TRBJ2-2, with a tentative D call TRBD2 (6 bases). Germline V gene sequence: CDR1 SGHVS, CDR2 FQNEAQ. The CDR3 is 16 amino acids. Trimming took 6 bases from V and 5 from J, leaving 19 bases between them. CDR3: CASSENRRGGTGELFF. The CDR3 nucleotides read TGTGCCAGCAGTGAAAACCGGAGGGGAGGTACCGGGGAGCTGTTTTTT.

This chain connects TRBV7-9 to TRBJ1-1, with D uncertain. Germline loops: CDR1 SEHNR, CDR2 FQNEAQ (reference sequence). The CDR3 is 14 amino acids. The V and J ends lost 0 bases and 5 bases respectively, with 10 bases between them. DNA of the CDR3: TGTGCCAGCAGCTTAGCGCACGAGAAGACTGAAGCTTTCTTT. The encoded protein is CASSLAHEKTEAFF.

The rearrangement joins TRBV15 to TRBJ2-1; a weak D match, TRBD1 (6 bases). Trimming left V 0 bases short and J 5 bases short, with 23 bases between. CDR1 and CDR2 from the germline V gene are LNHNV and YYDKDF (reference sequence). This CDR3 comprises 19 residues. The CDR3 here is CATSRDLFRGHTTNNEQFF. The CDR3 DNA is TGTGCCACCAGCAGAGATTTATTTCGGGGACACACTACAAACAATGAGCAGTTCTTC.

This clonotype was counted ten times or more. The chain recombines TRBV27 with TRBJ1-1, with D possibly being TRBD1 (6 bases). V was cut by 0 bases and J by 6 bases, with 11 bases left in between. The CDR3 is 14 residues long. Germline V gene lookup returns CDR1 MNHEY and CDR2 SMNVEV (reference sequence). CDR3 loop: CASSLSGGWAEAFF. In DNA form, the CDR3 reads TGTGCCAGCAGTTTATCAGGGGGATGGGCTGAAGCTTTCTTT.

This clonotype came up many times. The gene calls are TRBV29-1 and TRBJ1-1; no definite D call. Germline assignment: CDR1 SQVTM and CDR2 ANQGSEA. This CDR3 contains 12 residues. Deletions cut 8 bases from V and 0 bases from J, with 10 bases between. The CDR3 is CSTGPLNTEAFF. Written as DNA, the CDR3 is TGCAGCACCGGACCCTTGAACACTGAAGCTTTCTTT.

The chain employs TRBV3-1 and TRBJ2-1; D unresolved. Trimming took off 1 base at V and 5 bases at J, with 12 bases between the two ends. There are 15 residues in the CDR3. The germline V gene encodes CDR1 LGHDT and CDR2 YNNKEL (reference sequence). CDR3 sequence (DNA): TGTGCCAGCAGCCAAGGTAGTCAACTAAACAATGAGCAGTTCTTC. Protein: CASSQGSQLNNEQFF.

Only a few counts were recorded for this clonotype. The chain recombines TRBV12-3 or TRBV12-4 with TRBJ2-1, with D possibly being TRBD1 or TRBD2 (5 bases each). V lost 6 bases and J lost 3, with 12 bases in between. This CDR3 comprises 14 residues. The CDR3 here is CASRPGPGYNEQFF. The CDR3, as DNA: TGTGCCAGCAGGCCGGGACCGGGCTACAATGAGCAGTTCTTC.

The genes are TRBV18 and TRBJ2-5; maybe TRBD2 (6 bases). Germline CDR1 KGHSH, CDR2 LQKENI. The CDR3 consists of 15 residues. V was trimmed by 2 bases and J by 2 bases, leaving 12 bases between them. CDR3 protein: CASSPTGGEQETQYF. In nucleotides, the CDR3 is TGTGCCAGCTCACCAACCGGCGGGGAGCAAGAGACCCAGTACTTC. Filled out from reference TRBV18 and TRBJ2-5, the complete variable domain reads NAGVMQNPRHLVRRRGQEARLRCSPMKGHSHVYWYRQLPEEGLKFMVYLQKENIIDESGMPKERFSAEFPKEGPSILRIQQVVRGDSAAYFCASSPTGGEQETQYFGPGTRLLVL.

The chain is built from TRBV6-1 and TRBJ1-6; tentative D call: TRBD1 (6 bases). With 6 bases removed from V and 7 bases from J, the gap between germline ends came to 13 bases. Per the germline V gene, CDR1 is MNHNS and CDR2 is SASEGT. This CDR3 contains 14 residues. The CDR3 sequence is CASSHGQTNSPLHF. The CDR3 DNA is TGTGCCAGCAGCCACGGACAGACAAATTCACCCCTCCACTTT.

This clonotype has only a few counts. The chain carries TRBV9 and TRBJ2-1; D is unclear. The CDR3 totals 14 residues. CDR1 is SGDLS and CDR2 is YYNGEE in the germline V gene. The V gene lost 3 bases and the J gene lost 0 bases, with 7 bases spanning the gap. The CDR3: CASSAPDSYNEQFF. DNA for the CDR3: TGTGCCAGCAGCGCGCCCGACTCCTACAATGAGCAGTTCTTC.

The V gene is TRBV12-3 or TRBV12-4, the J gene TRBJ2-3; 8 nucleotides line up with TRBD2. CDR3 length: 17 residues. The J segment lost 2 bases and the V segment lost 3 bases, leaving 10 bases of the junction unmatched. The DNA of the CDR3 is TGTGCCAGCAGTTTCCCCCAGCCGGGACTAGTCACAGATACGCAGTATTTT. This codes for CASSFPQPGLVTDTQYF.

This clonotype was counted between two and nine times. The chain recombines TRBV12-3 or TRBV12-4 with TRBJ1-1; D is ambiguous. The length of the CDR3 is 12 residues. The V end lost 6 bases, the J end lost 9 bases, and 14 bases lay between the germline ends. CDR3 sequence (DNA): TGTGCCAGCAGCGATCTAACAGAGAAAGCTTTCTTT. It encodes CASSDLTEKAFF.

This clonotype was counted a few times. V usage is TRBV3-1 and J usage is TRBJ2-3, with 8 positions matching TRBD2. This CDR3 is built from 16 residues. Unmatched junction bases numbered 6, after V lost 2 bases and J lost 2 bases. The germline CDR1 and CDR2 sequences are LGHDT and YNNKEL (reference sequence). The chain's CDR3 is CASSQTGTRLTDTQYF. The CDR3, as DNA: TGTGCCAGCAGCCAAACCGGGACTAGACTCACAGATACGCAGTATTTT.

This clonotype occurred a few times. V gene TRBV9 combines with J gene TRBJ2-3; TRBD2 aligns across 8 bases. Trimming removed 0 bases from V and 4 bases from J; junction bases left unmatched: 4. In germline, CDR1 is SGDLS, CDR2 YYNGEE. This CDR3 spans 15 amino acids. Here the CDR3 DNA reads TGTGCCAGCAGCGTAGAAGCGGGAGCAGCAGATACGCAGTATTTT. Encoded protein: CASSVEAGAADTQYF. Filled out from reference TRBV9 and TRBJ2-3, the complete variable domain reads DSGVTQTPKHLITATGQRVTLRCSPRSGDLSVYWYQQSLDQGLQFLIQYYNGEERAKGNILERFSAQQFPDLHSELNLSSLELGDSALYFCASSVEAGAADTQYFGPGTRLTVL.

This clonotype was detected a few times. V gene TRBV5-1 combines with J gene TRBJ2-1; D might be TRBD1 or TRBD2, each matching 5 bases. This CDR3 region has 15 residues. Between the trimmed V and J ends, which lost 4 bases and 4 bases, there was a span of 15 bases. Germline CDR1 SGHRS, CDR2 YFSETQ. CDR3 nucleotide sequence: TGCGCCAGCAGCATGTCGGGGACCTTTTACAATGAGCAGTTCTTC. This translates into CASSMSGTFYNEQFF.

The chain recombines TRBV27 with TRBJ1-1; D might be TRBD1 (5 bases). V was trimmed by 7 bases and J by 7 bases, leaving 16 bases between them. CDR1 MNHEY and CDR2 SMNVEV come from the germline V gene (reference sequence). This CDR3 has 13 amino acids. The CDR3 loop is CASIVSFGGEAFF. The DNA of the CDR3 is TGTGCCAGCATTGTTTCCTTTGGGGGTGAAGCTTTCTTT.

The gene calls are TRBV29-1 and TRBJ2-1; TRBD2 matches at 8 bases. Per the germline V gene, CDR1 is SQVTM and CDR2 is ANQGSEA. CDR3 length: 14 residues. With V trimmed by 2 bases and J by 7 bases, 7 bases remained unmatched. The CDR3 DNA sequence: TGCAGCGTTGAATTGGGATTAGCGGGAAATGAGCAGTTCTTC. Amino acid sequence: CSVELGLAGNEQFF.

This clonotype has a handful of counts. V gene TRBV5-1 combines with J gene TRBJ2-2; D is unclear. Trimming took 4 bases from V and 3 from J, leaving 13 bases between them. Germline loops: CDR1 SGHRS, CDR2 YFSETQ. This CDR3 region has 15 residues. This CDR3 reads CASSLIPVHTGELFF. The CDR3, as DNA: TGCGCCAGCAGCCTCATCCCGGTTCACACCGGGGAGCTGTTTTTT.

A single count supports this clonotype. This rearrangement joins TRBV6-1 to TRBJ1-1, with 9 positions matching TRBD1. The CDR3 length is 15 residues. From germline, CDR1 is MNHNS and CDR2 SASEGT. V was pared by 5 bases and J by 4 bases, with 8 bases of the junction left unmatched. The CDR3 is CASSLGQGGVTEAFF. The CDR3 DNA reads as TGTGCCAGCAGTCTGGGACAGGGAGGTGTCACTGAAGCTTTCTTT.

This clonotype came up many times. The rearrangement links TRBV7-8 to TRBJ2-1; 7 bases fit TRBD2. Germline assignment: CDR1 SGHVS and CDR2 FQNEAQ. The junction had 7 bases not matched to a gene; V was cut back by 4 bases and J by 4 bases. The CDR3 is made up of 15 amino acids. The CDR3 nucleotides are TGTGCCAGCAGCTCTAGTCCTAGCGGATACAATGAGCAGTTCTTC. Translating gives CASSSSPSGYNEQFF.

The genes are TRBV10-1 and TRBJ1-1; D perhaps matches TRBD1 (5 bases). The CDR3 is 14 residues long. Germline CDR1 is WNHNN and CDR2 is SYGVQD (reference sequence). Between the trimmed V and J ends, which lost 3 bases and 3 bases, there was a span of 11 bases. CDR3: CASSDYGADTEAFF. The CDR3 nucleotides are TGCGCCAGCAGTGACTACGGGGCGGACACTGAAGCTTTCTTT.

The genes are TRBV7-3 and TRBJ2-1; 8 nucleotides agree with TRBD2. The CDR3 has 14 amino acids. V lost 5 bases, J lost 15 bases, and 15 bases stayed unmatched. CDR1 is SGHTA and CDR2 is FQGTGA in the germline V gene. The CDR3 DNA reads TGTGCCAGCAGCCCGCCGGACGAGCGGGAGTTGCGGTTCTTC. Its translation is CASSPPDERELRFF.

This clonotype has just a few counts. The V gene is TRBV20-1, the J gene TRBJ2-5; D is perhaps TRBD1 (5 bases). CDR1 is DFQATT and CDR2 is SNEGSKA in the germline V gene (reference sequence). This CDR3 is built from 13 residues. V lost 1 base to trimming and J lost 5 bases, with 11 bases between them. The CDR3 DNA reads TGCAGTGCTAGAGTTGTCAGGGCGGAGACCCAGTACTTC. This codes for CSARVVRAETQYF.

This clonotype has more than one count but fewer than ten. This chain links TRBV15 with TRBJ2-1, with 12 bases fitting TRBD2. Germline CDR1 and CDR2: LNHNV and YYDKDF (reference sequence). The V gene end was trimmed by 4 bases and the J gene end by 11 bases; junction bases not matched to a gene: 12. This CDR3 is built from 16 residues. The chain's CDR3 is CATSTGGLAGTVKQFF. The DNA for the CDR3 is TGTGCCACCAGCACCGGCGGACTAGCGGGAACTGTAAAGCAGTTCTTC. The full variable domain, its missing parts supplied by reference TRBV15 and TRBJ2-1, is DAMVIQNPRYQVTQFGKPVTLSCSQTLNHNVMYWYQQKSSQAPKLLFHYYDKDFNNEADTPDNFQSRRPNTSFCFLDIRSPGLGDTAMYLCATSTGGLAGTVKQFFGPGTRLTVL.